The sequence of this T cell receptor beta chain was determined in a study of T cells in Graves' hyperthyroidism and ophthalmopathy. Study observations and caveats: Most clonotypes expanded in thyroid above 0.001 were likewise present in blood. Before onset, ophthalmopathy was predicted by the model a median around 6 months earlier.

Researchers amplified the TCR beta CDR3 regions from RNA transcripts. A set of HTBI primers served as the primers for a first-round RT-PCR of the TCR CDR3. TCRdb re-called the multiplex PCR reads with MiXCR, one entry per CDR3 protein. The sample gives around 690,000 distinct CDR3 sequences, roughly 20% of which show up once; 34% is in the top ten. The diagnoses drew upon clinical symptoms, serum thyroxine and TRAb, thyroid ultrasound and orbital computed tomography. V was clipped by 4 bases and J by 8 bases, with 12 bases between them. CDR3 length equals 12 residues. Germline CDR1 and CDR2: GTSNPN and SVGIG (reference sequence). A word on this clonotype: Its antigen is unknown.

The TCR comes from a man aged 25 to 40 with Graves' ophthalmopathy. The material sequenced was blood. The chain carries TRBV30 and TRBJ2-1; possibly TRBD2 for D (6 bases). CDR3 in amino acids: CAWNPSGDEQFF. In DNA form, the CDR3 reads TGTGCCTGGAATCCATCGGGGGATGAGCAGTTCTTC.